This T cell receptor (beta chain) stems from a study of response to subunit inactivated influenza vaccine. Findings of the study overall: Authors suggested few new T cells are recruited by each seasonal influenza vaccination.

V shed 0 bases and J shed 1 base, with 12 bases lying between them. The CDR3 sequence is 16 residues long. From germline, CDR1 is LGHDT and CDR2 YNNKEL (reference sequence). TCRdb reprocessed the RT-PCR reads via MiXCR and lists one record per CDR3 protein. This repertoire shows 500,000 to 600,000 distinct CDR3 sequences, 10% to 15% found once; its top ten account for about 12%. A remark on this clonotype: Its antigen is undetermined.

The clonotype originates from a man in his forties or fifties who received an inactivated influenza vaccine. J is TRBJ2-5 and V is TRBV3-1; a weak D match, TRBD2 (5 bases). Sequencing used PBMCs from blood, obtained roughly 46 days after vaccination. The CDR3 DNA follows: TGTGCCAGCAGCCAAGAGGAGGTGGCAGCCCAAGAGACCCAGTACTTC. Protein: CASSQEEVAAQETQYF.